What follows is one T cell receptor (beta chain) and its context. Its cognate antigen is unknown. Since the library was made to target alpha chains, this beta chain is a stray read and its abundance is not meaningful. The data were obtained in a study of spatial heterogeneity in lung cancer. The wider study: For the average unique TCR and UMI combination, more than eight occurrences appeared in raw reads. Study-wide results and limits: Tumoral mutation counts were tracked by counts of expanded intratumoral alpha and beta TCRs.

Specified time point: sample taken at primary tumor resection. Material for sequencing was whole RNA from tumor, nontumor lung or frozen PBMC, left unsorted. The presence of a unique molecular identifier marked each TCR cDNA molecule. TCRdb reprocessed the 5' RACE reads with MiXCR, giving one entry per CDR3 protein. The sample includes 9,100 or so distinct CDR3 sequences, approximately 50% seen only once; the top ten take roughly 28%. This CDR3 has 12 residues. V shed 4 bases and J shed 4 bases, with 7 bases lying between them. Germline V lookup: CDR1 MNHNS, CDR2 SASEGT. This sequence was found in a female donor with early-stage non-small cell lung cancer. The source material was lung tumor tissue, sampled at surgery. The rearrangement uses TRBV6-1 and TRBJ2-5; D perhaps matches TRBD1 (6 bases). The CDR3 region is CASSVTGETQYF. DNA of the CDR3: TGTGCCAGCAGTGTGACAGGAGAGACCCAGTACTTC.